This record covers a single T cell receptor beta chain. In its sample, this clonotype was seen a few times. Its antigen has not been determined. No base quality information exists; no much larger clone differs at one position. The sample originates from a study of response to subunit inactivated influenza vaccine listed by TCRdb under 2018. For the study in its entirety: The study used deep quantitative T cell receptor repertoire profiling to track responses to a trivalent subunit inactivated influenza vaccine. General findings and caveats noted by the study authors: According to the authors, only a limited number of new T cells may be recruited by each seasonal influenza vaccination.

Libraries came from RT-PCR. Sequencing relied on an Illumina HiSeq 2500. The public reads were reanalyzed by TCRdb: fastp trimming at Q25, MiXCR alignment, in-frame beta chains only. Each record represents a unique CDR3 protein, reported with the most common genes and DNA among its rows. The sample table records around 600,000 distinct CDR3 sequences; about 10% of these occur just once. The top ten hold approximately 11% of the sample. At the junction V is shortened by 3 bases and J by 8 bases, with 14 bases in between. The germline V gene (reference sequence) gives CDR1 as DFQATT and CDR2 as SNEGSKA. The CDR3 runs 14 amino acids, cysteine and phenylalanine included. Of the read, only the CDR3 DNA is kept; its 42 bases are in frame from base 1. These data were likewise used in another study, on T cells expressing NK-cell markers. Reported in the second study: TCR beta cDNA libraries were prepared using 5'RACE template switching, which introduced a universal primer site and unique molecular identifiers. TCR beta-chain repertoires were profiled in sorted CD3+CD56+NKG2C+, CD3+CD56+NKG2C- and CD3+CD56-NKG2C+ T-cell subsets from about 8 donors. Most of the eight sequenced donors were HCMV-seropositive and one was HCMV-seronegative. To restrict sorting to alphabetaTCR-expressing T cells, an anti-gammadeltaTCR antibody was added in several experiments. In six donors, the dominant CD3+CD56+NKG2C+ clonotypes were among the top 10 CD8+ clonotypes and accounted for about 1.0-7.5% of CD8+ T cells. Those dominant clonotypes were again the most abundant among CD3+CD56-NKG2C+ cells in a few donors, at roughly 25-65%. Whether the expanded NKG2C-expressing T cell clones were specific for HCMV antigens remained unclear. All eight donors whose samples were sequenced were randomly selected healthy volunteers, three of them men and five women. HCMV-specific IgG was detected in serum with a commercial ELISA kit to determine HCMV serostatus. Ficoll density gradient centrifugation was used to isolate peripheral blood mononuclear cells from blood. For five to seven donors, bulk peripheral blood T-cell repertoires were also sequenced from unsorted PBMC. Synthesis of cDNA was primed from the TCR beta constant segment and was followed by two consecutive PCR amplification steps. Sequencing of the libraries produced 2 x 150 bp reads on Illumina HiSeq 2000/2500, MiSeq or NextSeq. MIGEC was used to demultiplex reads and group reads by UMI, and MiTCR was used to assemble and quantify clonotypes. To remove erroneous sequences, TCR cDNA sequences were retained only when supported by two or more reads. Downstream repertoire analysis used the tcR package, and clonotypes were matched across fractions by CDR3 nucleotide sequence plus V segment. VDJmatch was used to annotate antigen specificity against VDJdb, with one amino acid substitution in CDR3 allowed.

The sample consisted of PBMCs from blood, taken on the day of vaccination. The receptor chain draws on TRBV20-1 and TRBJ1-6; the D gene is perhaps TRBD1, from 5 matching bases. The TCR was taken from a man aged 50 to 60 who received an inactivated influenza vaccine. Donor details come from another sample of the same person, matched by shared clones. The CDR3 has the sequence CSASLGLRHSPLHF. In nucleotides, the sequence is TGCAGTGCTAGTCTGGGGCTCCGGCATTCACCCCTCCACTTT.